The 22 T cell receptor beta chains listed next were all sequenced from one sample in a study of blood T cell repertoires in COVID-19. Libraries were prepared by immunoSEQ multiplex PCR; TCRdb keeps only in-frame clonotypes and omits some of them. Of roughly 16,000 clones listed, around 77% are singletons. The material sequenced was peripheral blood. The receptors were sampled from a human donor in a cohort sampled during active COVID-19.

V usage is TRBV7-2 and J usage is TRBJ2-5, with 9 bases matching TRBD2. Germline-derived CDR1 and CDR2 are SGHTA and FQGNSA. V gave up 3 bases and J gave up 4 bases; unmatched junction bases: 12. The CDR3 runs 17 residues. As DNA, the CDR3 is TGTGCCAGCAGCTTGTTCGGGGGAGCGGGGGGCGGAGAGACCCAGTACTTC. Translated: CASSLFGGAGGGETQYF.

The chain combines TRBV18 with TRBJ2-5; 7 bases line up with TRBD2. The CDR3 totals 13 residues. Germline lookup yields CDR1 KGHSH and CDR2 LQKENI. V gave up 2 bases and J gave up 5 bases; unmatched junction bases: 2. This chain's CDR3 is CASSPSSGETQYF. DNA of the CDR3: TGTGCCAGCTCACCAAGTAGCGGGGAGACCCAGTACTTC.

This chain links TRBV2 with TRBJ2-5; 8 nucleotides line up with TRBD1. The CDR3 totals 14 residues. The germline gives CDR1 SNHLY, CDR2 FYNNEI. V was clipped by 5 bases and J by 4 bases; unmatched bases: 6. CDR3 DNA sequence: TGTGCCAGCAGTCGGACAGGGAGCGTAGAGACCCAGTACTTC. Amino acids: CASSRTGSVETQYF.

The CDR3 region has the DNA TGTGCCAGCAGCCAAGGCGAAGGGGTGGGTGAAGCTTTCTTT. It is translated as CASSQGEGVGEAFF. The rearrangement uses TRBV3-1 (or the pseudogene TRBV3-2) and TRBJ1-1; TRBD1 is a possible D gene (5 bases). Germline V gives CDR1 LGHDT, CDR2 YNNKEL (reference sequence). V was trimmed by 1 base and J by 7 bases, leaving 13 bases between them. The CDR3 has 14 amino acids.

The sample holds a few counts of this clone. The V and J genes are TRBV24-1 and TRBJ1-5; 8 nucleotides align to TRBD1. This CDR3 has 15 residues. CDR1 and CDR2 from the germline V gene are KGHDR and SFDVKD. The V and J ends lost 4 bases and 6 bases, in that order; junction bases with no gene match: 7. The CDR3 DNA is TGTGCCACCAGTGAGGGCAGGGGGCTTGTTCAGCCCCAGCATTTT. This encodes CATSEGRGLVQPQHF.

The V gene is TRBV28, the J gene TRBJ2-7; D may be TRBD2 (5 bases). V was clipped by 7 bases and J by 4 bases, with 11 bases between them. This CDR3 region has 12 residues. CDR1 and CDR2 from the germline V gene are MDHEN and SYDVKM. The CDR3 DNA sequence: TGTGCCAGCAAGGCGGGTGGGTACGAGCAGTACTTC. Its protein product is CASKAGGYEQYF.

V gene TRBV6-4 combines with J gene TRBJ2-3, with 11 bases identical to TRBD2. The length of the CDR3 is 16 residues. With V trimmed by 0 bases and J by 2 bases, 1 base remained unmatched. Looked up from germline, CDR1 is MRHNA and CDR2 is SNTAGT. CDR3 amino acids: CASSDSSGGATDTQYF. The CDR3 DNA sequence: TGTGCCAGCAGTGACTCTAGCGGGGGGGCCACAGATACGCAGTATTTT.

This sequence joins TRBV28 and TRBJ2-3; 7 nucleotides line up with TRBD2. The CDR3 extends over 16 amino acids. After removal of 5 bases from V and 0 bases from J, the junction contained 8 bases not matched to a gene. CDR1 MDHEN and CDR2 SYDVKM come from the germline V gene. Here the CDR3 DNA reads TGTGCCAGCAGTCGGATCGGGGGGACTAGCACAGATACGCAGTATTTT. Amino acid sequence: CASSRIGGTSTDTQYF.

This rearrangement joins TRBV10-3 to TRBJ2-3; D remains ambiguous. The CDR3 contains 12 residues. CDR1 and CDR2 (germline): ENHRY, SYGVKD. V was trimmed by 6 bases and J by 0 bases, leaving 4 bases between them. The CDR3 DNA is TGTGCCATCAGGTCAAGCACAGATACGCAGTATTTT. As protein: CAIRSSTDTQYF.

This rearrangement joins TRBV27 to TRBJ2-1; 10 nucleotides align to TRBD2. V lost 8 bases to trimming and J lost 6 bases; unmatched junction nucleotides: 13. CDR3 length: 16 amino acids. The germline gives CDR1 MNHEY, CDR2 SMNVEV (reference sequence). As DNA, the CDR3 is TGTGCCAGCTGTGACCTCCTAGCGGGAGTTACCAATGAGCAGTTCTTC. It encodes CASCDLLAGVTNEQFF.

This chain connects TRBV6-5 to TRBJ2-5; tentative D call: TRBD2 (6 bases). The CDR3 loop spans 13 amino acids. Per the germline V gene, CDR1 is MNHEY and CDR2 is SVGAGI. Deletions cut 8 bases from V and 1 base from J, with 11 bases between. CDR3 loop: CASRFGGQETQYF. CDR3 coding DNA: TGTGCCAGCCGGTTCGGGGGCCAAGAGACCCAGTACTTC.

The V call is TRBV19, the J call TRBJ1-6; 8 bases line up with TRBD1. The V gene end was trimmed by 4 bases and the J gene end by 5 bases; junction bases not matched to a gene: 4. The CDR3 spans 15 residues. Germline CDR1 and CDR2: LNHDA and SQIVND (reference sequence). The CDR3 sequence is CASSTQGADNSPLHF. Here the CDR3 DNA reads TGTGCCAGTAGTACGCAGGGGGCGGATAATTCACCCCTCCACTTT.

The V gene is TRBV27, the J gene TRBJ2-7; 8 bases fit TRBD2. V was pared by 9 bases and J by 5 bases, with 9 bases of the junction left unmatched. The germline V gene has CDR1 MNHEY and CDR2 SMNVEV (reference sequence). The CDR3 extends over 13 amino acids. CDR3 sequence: CASRPGTRDEQYF. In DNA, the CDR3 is TGTGCCAGTCGCCCCGGGACTAGGGACGAGCAGTACTTC.

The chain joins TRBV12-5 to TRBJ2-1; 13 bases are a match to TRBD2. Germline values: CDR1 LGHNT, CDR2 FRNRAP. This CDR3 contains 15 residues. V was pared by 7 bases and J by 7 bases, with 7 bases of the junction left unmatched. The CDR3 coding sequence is TGTGCTAGTGTCCAGGGACTAGCGGGGCGGAATGAGCAGTTCTTC. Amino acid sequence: CASVQGLAGRNEQFF.

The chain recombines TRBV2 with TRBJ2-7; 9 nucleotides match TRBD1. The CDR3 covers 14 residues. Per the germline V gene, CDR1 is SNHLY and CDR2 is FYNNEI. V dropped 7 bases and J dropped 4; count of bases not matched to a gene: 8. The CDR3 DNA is TGTGCCAGCACCCGAGGGACAGGGCCATACGAGCAGTACTTC. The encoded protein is CASTRGTGPYEQYF.

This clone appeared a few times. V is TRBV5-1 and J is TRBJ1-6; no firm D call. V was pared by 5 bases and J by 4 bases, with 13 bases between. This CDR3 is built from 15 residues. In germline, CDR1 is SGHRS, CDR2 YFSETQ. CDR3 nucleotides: TGCGCCAGCAGGTTTGGACTTGATTATAATTCACCCCTCCACTTT. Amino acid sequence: CASRFGLDYNSPLHF.

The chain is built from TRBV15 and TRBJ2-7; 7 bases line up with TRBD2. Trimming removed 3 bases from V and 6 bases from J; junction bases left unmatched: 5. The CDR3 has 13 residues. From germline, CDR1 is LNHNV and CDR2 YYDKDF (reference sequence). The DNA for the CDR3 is TGTGCCACCAGCAGGGGGGGGACCTTCGAGCAGTACTTC. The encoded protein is CATSRGGTFEQYF.

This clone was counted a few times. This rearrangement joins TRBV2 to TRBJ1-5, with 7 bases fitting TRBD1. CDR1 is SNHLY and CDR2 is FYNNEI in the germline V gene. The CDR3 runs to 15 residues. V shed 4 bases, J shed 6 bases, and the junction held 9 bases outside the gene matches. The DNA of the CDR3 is TGTGCCAGCAGTGCCGGGACAGCCGAGGGTCAGCCCCAGCATTTT. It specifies CASSAGTAEGQPQHF.

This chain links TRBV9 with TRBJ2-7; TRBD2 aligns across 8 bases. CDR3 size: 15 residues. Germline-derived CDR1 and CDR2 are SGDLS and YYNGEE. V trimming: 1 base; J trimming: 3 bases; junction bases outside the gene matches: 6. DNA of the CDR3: TGTGCCAGCAGCGTATCGAGCGGGGGTGTCTACGAGCAGTACTTC. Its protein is CASSVSSGGVYEQYF.

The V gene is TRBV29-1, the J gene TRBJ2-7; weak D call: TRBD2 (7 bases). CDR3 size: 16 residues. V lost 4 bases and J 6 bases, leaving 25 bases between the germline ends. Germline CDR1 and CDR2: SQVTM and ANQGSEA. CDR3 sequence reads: CSVVFPGGTSLLEQYF. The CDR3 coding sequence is TGCAGCGTTGTGTTTCCGGGGGGCACTAGCCTTCTCGAGCAGTACTTC.

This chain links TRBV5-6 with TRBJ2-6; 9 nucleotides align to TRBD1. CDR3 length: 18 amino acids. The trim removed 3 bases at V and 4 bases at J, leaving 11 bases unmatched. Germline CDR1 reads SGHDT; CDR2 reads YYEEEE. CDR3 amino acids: CASSSLGQGVAGANVLTF. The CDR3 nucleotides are TGTGCCAGCAGCTCCCTGGGACAGGGAGTGGCAGGGGCCAACGTCCTGACTTTC.

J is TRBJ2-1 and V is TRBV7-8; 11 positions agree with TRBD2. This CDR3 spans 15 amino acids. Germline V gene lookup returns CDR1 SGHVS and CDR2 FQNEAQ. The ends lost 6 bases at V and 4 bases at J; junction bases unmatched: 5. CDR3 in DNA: TGTGCCAGCAGATATCGGACTAGCGGGTACAATGAGCAGTTCTTC. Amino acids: CASRYRTSGYNEQFF. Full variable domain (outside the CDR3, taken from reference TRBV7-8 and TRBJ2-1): GAGVSQSPRYKVAKRGQDVALRCDPISGHVSLFWYQQALGQGPEFLTYFQNEAQLDKSGLPSDRFFAERPEGSVSTLKIQRTQQEDSAVYLCASRYRTSGYNEQFFGPGTRLTVL.